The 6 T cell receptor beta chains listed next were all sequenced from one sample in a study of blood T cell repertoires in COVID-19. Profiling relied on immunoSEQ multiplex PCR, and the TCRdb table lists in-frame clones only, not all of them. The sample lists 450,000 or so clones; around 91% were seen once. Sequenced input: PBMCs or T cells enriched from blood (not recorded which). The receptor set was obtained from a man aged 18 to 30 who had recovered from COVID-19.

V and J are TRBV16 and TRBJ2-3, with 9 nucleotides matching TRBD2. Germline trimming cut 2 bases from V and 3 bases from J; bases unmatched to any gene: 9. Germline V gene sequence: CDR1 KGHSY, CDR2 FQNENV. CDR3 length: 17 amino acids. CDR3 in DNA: TGTGCCAGCAGCCAAGATGTCCTAGCGGGATTTACAGATACGCAGTATTTT. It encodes CASSQDVLAGFTDTQYF.

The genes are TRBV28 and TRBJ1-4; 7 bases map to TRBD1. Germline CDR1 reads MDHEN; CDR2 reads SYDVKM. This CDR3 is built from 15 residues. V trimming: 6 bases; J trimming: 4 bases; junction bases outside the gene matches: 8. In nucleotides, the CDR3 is TGTGCCAGCAGAGAGCCCGGGACAGATAATGAAAAACTGTTTTTT. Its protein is CASREPGTDNEKLFF. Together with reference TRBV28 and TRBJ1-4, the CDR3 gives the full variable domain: DVKVTQSSRYLVKRTGEKVFLECVQDMDHENMFWYRQDPGLGLRLIYFSYDVKMKEKGDIPEGYSVSREKKERFSLILESASTNQTSMYLCASREPGTDNEKLFFGSGTQLSVL.

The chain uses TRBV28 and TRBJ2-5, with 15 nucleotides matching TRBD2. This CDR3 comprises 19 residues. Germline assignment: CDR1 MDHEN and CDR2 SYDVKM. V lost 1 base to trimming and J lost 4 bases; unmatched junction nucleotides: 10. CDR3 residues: CASSLSRFGLAGGGETQYF. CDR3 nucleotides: TGTGCCAGCAGTTTATCGCGCTTCGGACTAGCGGGAGGGGGAGAGACCCAGTACTTC.

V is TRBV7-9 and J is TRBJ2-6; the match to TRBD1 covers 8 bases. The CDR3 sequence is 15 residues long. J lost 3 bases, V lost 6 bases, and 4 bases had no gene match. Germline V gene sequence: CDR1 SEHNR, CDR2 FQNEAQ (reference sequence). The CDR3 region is CASRPTGDGANVLTF. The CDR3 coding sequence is TGTGCCAGCAGGCCGACAGGGGATGGGGCCAACGTCCTGACTTTC.

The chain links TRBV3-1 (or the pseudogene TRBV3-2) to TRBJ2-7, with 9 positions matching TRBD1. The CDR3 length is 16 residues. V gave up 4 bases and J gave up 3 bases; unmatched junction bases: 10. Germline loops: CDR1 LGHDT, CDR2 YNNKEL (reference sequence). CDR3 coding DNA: TGTGCCAGCAGCCTAGGCCGGGACAGGGCCGGCTACGAGCAGTACTTC. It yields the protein CASSLGRDRAGYEQYF.

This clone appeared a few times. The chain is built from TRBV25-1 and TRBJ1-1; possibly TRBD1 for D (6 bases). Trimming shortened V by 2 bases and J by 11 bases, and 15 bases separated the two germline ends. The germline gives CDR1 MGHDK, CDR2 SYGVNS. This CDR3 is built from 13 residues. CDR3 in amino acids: CASSEVVSGDAFF. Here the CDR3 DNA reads TGTGCCAGCAGTGAAGTAGTGTCAGGGGACGCTTTCTTT.